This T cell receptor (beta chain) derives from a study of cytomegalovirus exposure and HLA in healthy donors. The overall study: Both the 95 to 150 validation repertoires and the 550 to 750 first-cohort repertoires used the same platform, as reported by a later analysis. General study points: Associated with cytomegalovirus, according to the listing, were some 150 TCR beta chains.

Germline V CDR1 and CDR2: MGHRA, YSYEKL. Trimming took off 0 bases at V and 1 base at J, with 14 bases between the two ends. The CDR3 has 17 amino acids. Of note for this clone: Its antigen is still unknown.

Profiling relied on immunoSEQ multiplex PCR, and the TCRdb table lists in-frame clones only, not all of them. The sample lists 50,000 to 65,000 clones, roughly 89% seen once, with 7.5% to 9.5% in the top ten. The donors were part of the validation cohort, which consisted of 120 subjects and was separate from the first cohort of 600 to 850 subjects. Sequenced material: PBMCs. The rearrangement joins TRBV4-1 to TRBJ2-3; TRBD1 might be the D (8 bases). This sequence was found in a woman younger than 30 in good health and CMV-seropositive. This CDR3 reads CASSQDGAGQGTDTQYF. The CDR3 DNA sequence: TGCGCCAGCAGCCAAGATGGAGCGGGACAGGGCACAGATACGCAGTATTTT.